This T cell receptor beta chain was captured in a study of shared clonotypes between healthy human individuals. Clones were sequenced by immunoSEQ multiplex PCR, and TCRdb holds only the in-frame ones, with some missing. The table includes around 2.1 million clones, 90% to 96% detected once. The CDR3 runs 15 residues. J gave up 6 bases and V 5 bases, and 5 bases lay outside the gene matches. CDR1 SGHAT and CDR2 FQNNGV come from the germline V gene. The clonotype originates from a man between 18 and 35 years old in good health. The chain recombines TRBV11-2 with TRBJ2-2; 11 bases map to TRBD2. Input material: naive CD4+ T cells sorted from blood. As for subset: CD45RA+ positively selected. Here the CDR3 reads CASSTSGGGPGELFF. DNA of the CDR3: TGTGCCAGCAGCACTAGCGGGGGAGGGCCCGGGGAGCTGTTTTTT.